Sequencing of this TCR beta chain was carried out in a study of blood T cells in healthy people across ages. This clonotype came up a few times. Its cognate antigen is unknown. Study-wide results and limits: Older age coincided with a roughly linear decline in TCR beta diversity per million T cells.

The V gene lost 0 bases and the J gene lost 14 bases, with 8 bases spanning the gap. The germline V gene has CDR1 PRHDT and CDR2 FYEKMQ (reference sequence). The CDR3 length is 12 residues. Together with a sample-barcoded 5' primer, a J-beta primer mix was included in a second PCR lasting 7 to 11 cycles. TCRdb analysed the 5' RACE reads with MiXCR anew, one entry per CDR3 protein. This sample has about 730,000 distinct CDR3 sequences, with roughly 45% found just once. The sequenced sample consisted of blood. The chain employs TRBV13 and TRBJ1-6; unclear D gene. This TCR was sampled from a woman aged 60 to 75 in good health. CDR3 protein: CASSLGGLTLHF. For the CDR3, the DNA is TGTGCCAGCAGCTTAGGGGGGTTAACCCTCCACTTT.